A single sample gave rise to the 4 T cell receptor beta chains below, sequenced in a study of cytotoxic CD8 clonotypes in ibrutinib-treated CLL. TCRdb keeps only in-frame clones here, not all; method: immunoSEQ multiplex PCR. The sample records fewer than 25,000 clones, over 65% being singletons. The sample was PBMCs, taken before ibrutinib treatment. The origin of the receptors is a human donor with chronic lymphocytic leukemia.

For this clone: Different DNA sequences within this sample yield the same CDR3. The rearrangement links TRBV27 to TRBJ2-3; D gene unclear. The V gene's germline CDR1 is MNHEY and CDR2 SMNVEV (reference sequence). This CDR3 region has 15 residues. V was clipped by 4 bases and J by 2 bases, with 13 bases between them. The CDR3 nucleotides are TGTGCCAGCAGTTCCCTTGGGCAGAACACAGATACGCAGTATTTT. It is translated as CASSSLGQNTDTQYF.

There are a few counts of this clone. The V and J genes are TRBV19 and TRBJ1-2; TRBD1 agrees at 10 bases. The CDR3 sequence is 14 residues long. With V trimmed by 5 bases and J by 5 bases, 5 bases remained unmatched. Germline V CDR1 and CDR2: LNHDA, SQIVND (reference sequence). The CDR3 sequence: CASSPGQGVYGYTF. CDR3 bases: TGTGCCAGTAGTCCAGGACAGGGGGTTTATGGCTACACCTTC. Drawing the rest from reference TRBV19 and TRBJ1-2, the complete variable domain is DGGITQSPKYLFRKEGQNVTLSCEQNLNHDAMYWYRQDPGQGLRLIYYSQIVNDFQKGDIAEGYSVSREKKESFPLTVTSAQKNPTAFYLCASSPGQGVYGYTFGSGTRLTVV.

The chain uses TRBV6-1 and TRBJ2-5; TRBD1 is a possible D gene (5 bases). The germline V and J ends were trimmed by 7 bases and 2 bases, with 8 bases remaining between them. The CDR3 spans 12 residues. Per germline, CDR1 MNHNS and CDR2 SASEGT. The CDR3 coding sequence is TGTGCCAGCACCGACAGTCAAGAGACCCAGTACTTC. Protein: CASTDSQETQYF.

This clone was detected a few times. The chain links TRBV7-9 to TRBJ1-1; D ambiguous. Trimming took 8 bases from V and 0 from J, leaving 10 bases between them. The germline gives CDR1 SEHNR, CDR2 FQNEAQ (reference sequence). CDR3 length equals 13 residues. The CDR3 sequence is CASEDSMNTEAFF. The CDR3 DNA sequence: TGTGCCAGCGAGGACTCCATGAACACTGAAGCTTTCTTT.